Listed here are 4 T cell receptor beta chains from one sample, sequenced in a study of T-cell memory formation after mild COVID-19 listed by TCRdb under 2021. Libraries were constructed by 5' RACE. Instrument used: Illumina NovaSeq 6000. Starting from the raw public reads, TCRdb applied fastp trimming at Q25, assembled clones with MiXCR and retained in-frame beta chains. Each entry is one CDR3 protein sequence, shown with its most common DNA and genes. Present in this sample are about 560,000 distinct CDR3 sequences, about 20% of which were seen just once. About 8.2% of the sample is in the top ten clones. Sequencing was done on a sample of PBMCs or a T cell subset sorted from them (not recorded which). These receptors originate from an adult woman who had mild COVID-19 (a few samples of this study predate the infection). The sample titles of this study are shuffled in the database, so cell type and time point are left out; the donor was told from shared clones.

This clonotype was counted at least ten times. The CDR3 region has the DNA TGTGCCAGCAGCCCCGGACTAGCGGACACAGATACGCAGTATTTT. Amino acid sequence: CASSPGLADTDTQYF. The chain joins TRBV7-9 to TRBJ2-3; 10 bases line up with TRBD2. V lost 5 bases to trimming and J lost 2 bases; unmatched junction nucleotides: 4. Germline V gene lookup returns CDR1 SEHNR and CDR2 FQNEAQ (reference sequence). This CDR3 spans 15 amino acids.

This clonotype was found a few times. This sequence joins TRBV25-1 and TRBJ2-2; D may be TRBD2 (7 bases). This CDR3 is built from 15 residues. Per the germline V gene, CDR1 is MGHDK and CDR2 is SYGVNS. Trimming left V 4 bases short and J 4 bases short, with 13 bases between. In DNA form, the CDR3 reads TGTGCCAGCAGTGGGGGCGGGGGCTCCACCGGGGAGCTGTTTTTT. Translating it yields CASSGGGGSTGELFF.

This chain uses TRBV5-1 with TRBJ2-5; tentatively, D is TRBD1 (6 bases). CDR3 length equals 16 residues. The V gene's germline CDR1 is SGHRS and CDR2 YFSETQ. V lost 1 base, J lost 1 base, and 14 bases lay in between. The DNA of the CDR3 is TGCGCCAGCAGCTTGTTTCGGGCAGGGGTCCAAGAGACCCAGTACTTC. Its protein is CASSLFRAGVQETQYF.

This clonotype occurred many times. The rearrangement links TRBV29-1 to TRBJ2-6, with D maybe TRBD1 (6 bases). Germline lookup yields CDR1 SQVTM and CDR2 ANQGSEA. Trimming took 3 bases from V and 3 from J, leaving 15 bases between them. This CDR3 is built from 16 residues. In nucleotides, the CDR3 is TGCAGCGTTGAGGGGACATCAATCTTTGGGGCCAACGTCCTGACTTTC. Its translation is CSVEGTSIFGANVLTF.